These T cell receptor beta chains were read from a single sample in a study of cytomegalovirus exposure and HLA in healthy donors. Measured with immunoSEQ multiplex PCR; TCRdb has only the in-frame clones, and not every one. The sample shows roughly 130,000 clones, 85% to 90% of them seen only once. The specimen was PBMCs. The source of these receptors is a man aged 30 to 45 in good health and CMV-seronegative. Each CDR3 is given with its conserved first and last residue. Fields, in order: clone size, V gene, D gene, J gene, CDR3 protein, CDR3 DNA. A D gene is named only where the DNA matches it firmly. Where a row states a size, it is once, few, many or the class of an expanded clone; other rows omit it.

clone size: NA
V gene: TRBV7-6
D gene: TRBD2
J gene: TRBJ2-7
CDR3 protein: CASSLGLAYEQYF
CDR3 DNA: TGTGCCAGCAGCTTGGGACTAGCTTACGAGCAGTACTTC

clone size: NA
V gene: TRBV6-6
D gene: NA
J gene: TRBJ2-7
CDR3 protein: CASSTGPSGEQYF
CDR3 DNA: TGTGCCAGCAGTACTGGACCATCGGGGGAGCAGTACTTC

clone size: once
V gene: TRBV7-8
D gene: NA
J gene: TRBJ2-1
CDR3 protein: CASSLGGTGIHEQFF
CDR3 DNA: TGTGCCAGCAGCTTAGGTGGAACAGGTATCCATGAGCAGTTCTTC

clone size: NA
V gene: TRBV2
D gene: NA
J gene: TRBJ2-7
CDR3 protein: CASPTRTASYF
CDR3 DNA: TGTGCCTCGCCTACGAGGACAGCTTCGTACTTC

clone size: NA
V gene: TRBV18
D gene: NA
J gene: TRBJ1-1
CDR3 protein: CASSPQEGNTEAFF
CDR3 DNA: TGTGCCAGCTCGCCACAGGAGGGAAACACTGAAGCTTTCTTT

clone size: NA
V gene: TRBV4-3
D gene: NA
J gene: TRBJ2-4
CDR3 protein: CASSQERPGVIAKNIQYF
CDR3 DNA: TGCGCCAGCAGCCAAGAGAGACCAGGGGTAATAGCCAAAAACATTCAGTACTTC

clone size: NA
V gene: TRBV5-1
D gene: TRBD2
J gene: TRBJ2-1
CDR3 protein: CASSPSGGGLEQFF
CDR3 DNA: TGCGCCAGCAGCCCTAGCGGGGGGGGCTTGGAGCAGTTCTTC

clone size: NA
V gene: TRBV16
D gene: NA
J gene: TRBJ1-5
CDR3 protein: CASSQWASSNQPQHF
CDR3 DNA: TGTGCCAGCAGCCAATGGGCCAGTAGCAATCAGCCCCAGCATTTT

clone size: NA
V gene: TRBV14
D gene: NA
J gene: TRBJ2-6
CDR3 protein: CASSHLRVAGANVLTF
CDR3 DNA: TGTGCCAGCAGCCATCTCAGGGTGGCCGGGGCCAACGTCCTGACTTTC

clone size: NA
V gene: TRBV10-1
D gene: NA
J gene: TRBJ2-1
CDR3 protein: CASAPYRYNEQFF
CDR3 DNA: TGCGCCAGTGCCCCCTACCGCTACAATGAGCAGTTCTTC

clone size: NA
V gene: TRBV12-5
D gene: NA
J gene: TRBJ2-5
CDR3 protein: CASGLVPLEEGTQYF
CDR3 DNA: TGTGCTAGTGGTTTGGTCCCCCTAGAAGAAGGGACCCAGTACTTC

clone size: NA
V gene: TRBV7-8
D gene: NA
J gene: TRBJ1-6
CDR3 protein: CASSLGGSSYNSPLHF
CDR3 DNA: TGTGCCAGCAGCTTAGGAGGGAGCTCCTATAATTCACCCCTCCACTTT

clone size: NA
V gene: TRBV29-1
D gene: NA
J gene: TRBJ2-1
CDR3 protein: CSVVQRNSYNEQFF
CDR3 DNA: TGCAGCGTTGTCCAGCGGAACTCCTACAATGAGCAGTTCTTC

clone size: NA
V gene: TRBV28
D gene: TRBD1
J gene: TRBJ2-7
CDR3 protein: CASASQGQRIYEQYF
CDR3 DNA: TGTGCCAGCGCCTCTCAGGGACAGAGGATCTACGAGCAGTACTTC

clone size: NA
V gene: TRBV5-1
D gene: TRBD1
J gene: TRBJ1-6
CDR3 protein: CASSLRDRYNSPLHF
CDR3 DNA: TGCGCCAGCAGCCTCCGGGACAGATATAATTCACCCCTCCACTTT

clone size: NA
V gene: TRBV6-1
D gene: NA
J gene: TRBJ1-5
CDR3 protein: CASSSQGLRNQPQHF
CDR3 DNA: TGTGCCAGCAGTTCACAGGGTTTGCGCAATCAGCCCCAGCATTTT

clone size: NA
V gene: TRBV6-6
D gene: NA
J gene: TRBJ2-2
CDR3 protein: CASNSRGGTGELFF
CDR3 DNA: TGTGCCAGCAACTCCAGGGGTGGCACCGGGGAGCTGTTTTTT

clone size: NA
V gene: TRBV4-2
D gene: NA
J gene: TRBJ1-5
CDR3 protein: CASSQYGRPQHF
CDR3 DNA: TGTGCCAGCAGCCAATACGGTCGGCCCCAGCATTTT

clone size: NA
V gene: TRBV29-1
D gene: NA
J gene: TRBJ1-2
CDR3 protein: CSVEDPWGRYTF
CDR3 DNA: TGCAGCGTTGAAGATCCCTGGGGCCGCTACACCTTC

clone size: NA
V gene: TRBV7-9
D gene: TRBD1
J gene: TRBJ2-1
CDR3 protein: CASSLVTGTPNEQFF
CDR3 DNA: TGTGCCAGCAGCTTAGTGACAGGGACGCCCAATGAGCAGTTCTTC

clone size: NA
V gene: TRBV5-6
D gene: TRBD1
J gene: TRBJ1-5
CDR3 protein: CASSFWRTGGADQPQHF
CDR3 DNA: TGTGCCAGCAGCTTTTGGAGGACAGGGGGCGCGGATCAGCCCCAGCATTTT

clone size: NA
V gene: TRBV4-3
D gene: NA
J gene: TRBJ1-6
CDR3 protein: CASSQDQGRGDNSPLHF
CDR3 DNA: TGCGCCAGCAGCCAAGATCAGGGCAGGGGTGATAATTCACCCCTCCACTTT

clone size: NA
V gene: TRBV27
D gene: NA
J gene: TRBJ2-3
CDR3 protein: CASSLSRHGGTQYF
CDR3 DNA: TGTGCCAGCAGTTTATCGCGCCACGGGGGTACGCAGTATTTT

clone size: NA
V gene: TRBV29-1
D gene: NA
J gene: TRBJ1-5
CDR3 protein: CSVEVAEWEPQHF
CDR3 DNA: TGCAGCGTTGAAGTAGCCGAATGGGAGCCCCAGCATTTT

clone size: NA
V gene: TRBV6-5
D gene: TRBD1
J gene: TRBJ1-1
CDR3 protein: CASSSPTTGKTEAFF
CDR3 DNA: TGTGCCAGCAGCTCCCCGACGACAGGGAAGACTGAAGCTTTCTTT

clone size: once
V gene: TRBV2
D gene: NA
J gene: TRBJ1-5
CDR3 protein: CASSDGGSQPQHF
CDR3 DNA: TGTGCCAGCAGCGACGGAGGGTCTCAGCCCCAGCATTTT

clone size: NA
V gene: TRBV6-1
D gene: NA
J gene: TRBJ2-2
CDR3 protein: CASNLRAWGELFF
CDR3 DNA: TGTGCCAGCAATCTGAGGGCCTGGGGGGAGCTGTTTTTT

clone size: NA
V gene: TRBV5-5
D gene: NA
J gene: TRBJ1-5
CDR3 protein: CASSLAYGGSQPQHF
CDR3 DNA: TGTGCCAGCAGCTTGGCCTATGGGGGGAGTCAGCCCCAGCATTTT

clone size: NA
V gene: TRBV28
D gene: NA
J gene: TRBJ1-6
CDR3 protein: CASSLGLLDSNSPLHF
CDR3 DNA: TGTGCCAGCAGTCTCGGACTTCTGGATAGTAATTCACCCCTCCACTTT

clone size: once
V gene: TRBV5-6
D gene: NA
J gene: TRBJ1-5
CDR3 protein: CASSSGRGSQPQHF
CDR3 DNA: TGTGCCAGCAGCTCGGGACGGGGGAGTCAGCCCCAGCATTTT

clone size: few
V gene: TRBV7-8
D gene: TRBD1
J gene: TRBJ1-2
CDR3 protein: CASSPKDRVYGYTF
CDR3 DNA: TGTGCCAGCAGCCCAAAGGACAGGGTCTATGGCTACACCTTC

clone size: NA
V gene: TRBV28
D gene: TRBD1
J gene: TRBJ1-2
CDR3 protein: CASSFPTQGFYGYTF
CDR3 DNA: TGTGCCAGCAGTTTTCCCACACAGGGGTTTTATGGCTACACCTTC

clone size: NA
V gene: TRBV29-1
D gene: NA
J gene: TRBJ1-4
CDR3 protein: CSVHDRVSNEKLFF
CDR3 DNA: TGCAGCGTCCACGACAGAGTAAGTAATGAAAAACTGTTTTTT

clone size: NA
V gene: TRBV19
D gene: TRBD2
J gene: TRBJ2-7
CDR3 protein: CASSIRRGNEQYF
CDR3 DNA: TGTGCCAGTAGTATACGGCGGGGGAACGAGCAGTACTTC

clone size: NA
V gene: TRBV29-1
D gene: NA
J gene: TRBJ2-1
CDR3 protein: CSVEADGGNEQFF
CDR3 DNA: TGCAGCGTTGAAGCCGACGGGGGCAATGAGCAGTTCTTC

clone size: NA
V gene: TRBV4-3
D gene: NA
J gene: TRBJ1-5
CDR3 protein: CASSQDRGLDQPQHF
CDR3 DNA: TGCGCCAGCAGCCAAGACAGGGGTTTGGATCAGCCCCAGCATTTT

clone size: NA
V gene: TRBV5-5
D gene: NA
J gene: TRBJ1-6
CDR3 protein: CASSRFSGTLNSPLHF
CDR3 DNA: TGTGCCAGCAGCCGTTTTTCCGGGACACTCAATTCACCCCTCCACTTT

clone size: NA
V gene: TRBV28
D gene: TRBD1
J gene: TRBJ1-1
CDR3 protein: CASSFAAGGEFSTEAFF
CDR3 DNA: TGTGCCAGCAGCTTCGCGGCAGGGGGAGAATTTAGCACTGAAGCTTTCTTT

clone size: NA
V gene: TRBV27
D gene: TRBD2
J gene: TRBJ2-1
CDR3 protein: CASSLSRGEQFF
CDR3 DNA: TGTGCCAGCAGTTTATCGCGGGGGGAGCAGTTCTTC

clone size: NA
V gene: TRBV6-5
D gene: NA
J gene: TRBJ2-7
CDR3 protein: CASSYSAGLEQYF
CDR3 DNA: TGTGCCAGCAGTTACTCGGCTGGGCTCGAGCAGTACTTC

clone size: NA
V gene: TRBV2
D gene: TRBD2
J gene: TRBJ2-5
CDR3 protein: CASSKGLAGAYEETQYF
CDR3 DNA: TGTGCTAGCAGTAAGGGACTAGCGGGGGCCTACGAAGAGACCCAGTACTTC

clone size: few
V gene: TRBV11-2
D gene: NA
J gene: TRBJ2-1
CDR3 protein: CASSSGAEQFF
CDR3 DNA: TGTGCCAGCAGCTCAGGGGCTGAGCAGTTCTTC

clone size: NA
V gene: TRBV27
D gene: TRBD1
J gene: TRBJ2-7
CDR3 protein: CASSVRSETGTYEQYF
CDR3 DNA: TGTGCCAGCAGCGTAAGGTCCGAGACAGGGACCTACGAGCAGTACTTC

clone size: NA
V gene: TRBV5-4
D gene: NA
J gene: TRBJ2-1
CDR3 protein: CASSATGGNNEQFF
CDR3 DNA: TGTGCCAGCAGCGCCACAGGCGGGAACAATGAGCAGTTCTTC

clone size: NA
V gene: TRBV4-1
D gene: TRBD1
J gene: TRBJ2-5
CDR3 protein: CASSQTRDSKETQYF
CDR3 DNA: TGCGCCAGCAGCCAAACCCGGGACAGCAAAGAGACCCAGTACTTC

clone size: NA
V gene: TRBV9
D gene: TRBD1
J gene: TRBJ2-4
CDR3 protein: CASSVFDRGDIQYF
CDR3 DNA: TGTGCCAGCAGCGTATTCGACAGGGGTGACATTCAGTACTTC

clone size: few
V gene: TRBV28
D gene: NA
J gene: TRBJ1-1
CDR3 protein: CASSLSQEVFF
CDR3 DNA: TGTGCCAGCAGTTTATCTCAGGAGGTTTTCTTT